The subject of this entry is one T cell receptor beta chain. Seattle patient enrollment occurred during active infection, with longitudinal follow-up thereafter. The data derive from a study of blood T cell repertoires in COVID-19. Study as a whole: PBMCs, B-cell-depleted T cells, or T cells were the source of the cDNA or gDNA that made up the material.

This CDR3 spans 15 amino acids. Looked up from germline, CDR1 is MNHEY and CDR2 is SVGAGI. V was shortened by 5 bases and J by 9 bases, with 17 bases between the two germline ends. Authors' data handling: Reference gene primer amplification yielded estimated nucleated cell counts. The protocol was immunoSEQ multiplex PCR, while the TCRdb copy is restricted to in-frame clones and leaves out a portion. The V and J calls and clone size were taken over from that table, and D and trimming were inferred from the DNA. The table records 250,000 to 400,000 clones, more than 70% of them present only once. This clonotype was sampled from a woman in her twenties or thirties with COVID-19, enrolled during active disease. The sequenced sample was peripheral blood. The chain uses TRBV6-5 and TRBJ1-6, with D perhaps TRBD1 (6 bases). The CDR3 loop reads CASSIGQPWGSPLHF. Here the CDR3 DNA reads TGTGCCAGCAGTATCGGACAGCCCTGGGGTTCACCCCTCCACTTT.